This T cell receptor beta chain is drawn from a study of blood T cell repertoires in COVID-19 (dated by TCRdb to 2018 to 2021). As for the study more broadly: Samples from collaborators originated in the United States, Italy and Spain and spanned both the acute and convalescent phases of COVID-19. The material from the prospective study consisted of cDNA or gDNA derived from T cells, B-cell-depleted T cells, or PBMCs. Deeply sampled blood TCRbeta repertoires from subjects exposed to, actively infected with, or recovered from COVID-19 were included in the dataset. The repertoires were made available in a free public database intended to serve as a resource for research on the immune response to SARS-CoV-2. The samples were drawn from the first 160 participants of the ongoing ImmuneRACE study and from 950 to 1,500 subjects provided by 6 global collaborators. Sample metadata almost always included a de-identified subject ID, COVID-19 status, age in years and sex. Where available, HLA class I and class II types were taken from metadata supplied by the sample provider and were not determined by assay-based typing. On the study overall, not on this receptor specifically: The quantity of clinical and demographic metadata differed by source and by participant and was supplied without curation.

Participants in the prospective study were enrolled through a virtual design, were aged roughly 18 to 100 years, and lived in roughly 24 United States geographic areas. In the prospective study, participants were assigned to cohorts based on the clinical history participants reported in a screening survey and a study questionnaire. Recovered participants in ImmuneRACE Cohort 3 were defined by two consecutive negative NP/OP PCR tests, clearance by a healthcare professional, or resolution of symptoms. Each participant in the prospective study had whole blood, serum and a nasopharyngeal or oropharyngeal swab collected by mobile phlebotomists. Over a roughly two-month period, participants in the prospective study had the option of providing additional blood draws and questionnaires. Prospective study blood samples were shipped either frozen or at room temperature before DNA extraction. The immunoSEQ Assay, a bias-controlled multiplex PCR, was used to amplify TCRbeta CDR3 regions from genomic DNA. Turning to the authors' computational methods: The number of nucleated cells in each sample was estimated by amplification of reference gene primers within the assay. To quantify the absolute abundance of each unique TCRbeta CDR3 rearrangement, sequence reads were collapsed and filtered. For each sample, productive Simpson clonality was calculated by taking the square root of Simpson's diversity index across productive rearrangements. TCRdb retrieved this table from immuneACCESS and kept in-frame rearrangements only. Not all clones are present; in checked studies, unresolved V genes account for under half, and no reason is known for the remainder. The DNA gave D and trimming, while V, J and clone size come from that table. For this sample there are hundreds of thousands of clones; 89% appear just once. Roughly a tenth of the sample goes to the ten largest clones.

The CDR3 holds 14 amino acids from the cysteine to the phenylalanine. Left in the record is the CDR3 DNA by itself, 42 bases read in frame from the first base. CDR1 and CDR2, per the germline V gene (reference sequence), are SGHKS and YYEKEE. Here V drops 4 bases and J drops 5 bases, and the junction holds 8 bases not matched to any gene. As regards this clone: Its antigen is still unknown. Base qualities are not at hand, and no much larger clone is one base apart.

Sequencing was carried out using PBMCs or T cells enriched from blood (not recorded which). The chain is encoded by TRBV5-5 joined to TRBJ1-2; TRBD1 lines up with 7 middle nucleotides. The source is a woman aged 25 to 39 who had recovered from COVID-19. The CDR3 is CASSTGPTGYGYTF. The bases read TGTGCCAGCAGCACGGGACCGACAGGGTATGGCTACACCTTC.